This TCR beta chain was identified during a study of Tregs in tolerant kidney transplant recipients. Overall study findings and caveats: This study did not directly address biological reproducibility.

Related graft donors supplied nonmyeloablative bone marrow transplants, and mixed chimerism was transient. Unstimulated Tregs (CD4+CD25+CD127-) and CD4+CD25- non-Tregs were sorted from PBMCs. A word on this clone: Its antigen is as yet unknown.

Some clones are missing from TCRdb's copy, which holds only in-frame ones; the method was immunoSEQ multiplex PCR. The sample contains 95,000 or so clones, roughly 93% of which appear only once. Germline V CDR1 and CDR2: LNHDA, SQIVND (reference sequence). The V segment lost 5 bases and the J segment 11 bases; nucleotides outside the gene matches: 4. CDR3 length: 12 residues. The J gene is TRBJ1-5, the V gene TRBV19; TRBD1 matches 9 bases. Specimen: CD4+ T cells from blood (PBMCs), collected 12 months after the transplant. This TCR was sampled from a human patient who received a combined kidney and bone marrow transplant. T cells may partly derive from the graft donor. The DNA for the CDR3 is TGTGCCAGTAGTGGGCGGGACAGGGCCCAGCATTTT. Its translation is CASSGRDRAQHF.